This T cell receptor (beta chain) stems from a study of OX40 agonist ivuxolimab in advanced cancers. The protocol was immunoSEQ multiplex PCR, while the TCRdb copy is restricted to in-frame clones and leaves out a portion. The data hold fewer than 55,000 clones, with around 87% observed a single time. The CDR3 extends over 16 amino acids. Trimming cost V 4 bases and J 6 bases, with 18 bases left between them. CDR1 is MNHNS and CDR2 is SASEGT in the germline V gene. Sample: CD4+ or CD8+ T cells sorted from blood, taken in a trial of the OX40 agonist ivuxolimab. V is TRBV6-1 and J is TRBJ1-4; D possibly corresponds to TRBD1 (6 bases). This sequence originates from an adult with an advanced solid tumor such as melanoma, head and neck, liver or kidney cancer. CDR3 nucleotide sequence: TGTGCCAGCAGTGTAGACGGGGGCCGGTTCGATGAAAAACTGTTTTTT. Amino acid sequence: CASSVDGGRFDEKLFF.